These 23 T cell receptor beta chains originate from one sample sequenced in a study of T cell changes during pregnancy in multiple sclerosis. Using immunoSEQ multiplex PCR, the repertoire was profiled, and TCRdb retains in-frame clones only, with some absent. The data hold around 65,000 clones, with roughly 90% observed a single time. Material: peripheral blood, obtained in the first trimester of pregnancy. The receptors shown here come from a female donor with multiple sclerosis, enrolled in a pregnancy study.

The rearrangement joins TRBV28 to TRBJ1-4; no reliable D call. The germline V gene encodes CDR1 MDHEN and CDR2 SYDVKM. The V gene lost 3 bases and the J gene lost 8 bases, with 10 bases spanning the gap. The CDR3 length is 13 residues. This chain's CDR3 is CASSLASREKLFF. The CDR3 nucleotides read TGTGCCAGCAGTTTGGCTAGTAGGGAAAAACTGTTTTTT.

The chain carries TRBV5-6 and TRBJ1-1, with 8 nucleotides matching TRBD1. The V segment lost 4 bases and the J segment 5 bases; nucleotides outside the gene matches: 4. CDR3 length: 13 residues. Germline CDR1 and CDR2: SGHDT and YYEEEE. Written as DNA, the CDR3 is TGTGCCAGCAGCCAAGACAGGGGTACTGAAGCTTTCTTT. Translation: CASSQDRGTEAFF.

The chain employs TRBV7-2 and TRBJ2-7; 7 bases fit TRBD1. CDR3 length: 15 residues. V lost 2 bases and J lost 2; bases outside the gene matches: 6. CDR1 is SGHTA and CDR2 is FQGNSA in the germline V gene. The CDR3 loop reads CASSLSGTVTYEQYF. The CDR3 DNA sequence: TGTGCCAGCAGCTTATCCGGGACAGTAACCTACGAGCAGTACTTC.

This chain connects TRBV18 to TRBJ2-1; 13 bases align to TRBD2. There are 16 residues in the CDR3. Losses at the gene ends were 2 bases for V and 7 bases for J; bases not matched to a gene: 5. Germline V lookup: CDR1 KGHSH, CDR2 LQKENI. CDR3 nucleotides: TGTGCCAGCTCACCAGGGACTAGCGGGACGGGGAATGAGCAGTTCTTC. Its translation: CASSPGTSGTGNEQFF.

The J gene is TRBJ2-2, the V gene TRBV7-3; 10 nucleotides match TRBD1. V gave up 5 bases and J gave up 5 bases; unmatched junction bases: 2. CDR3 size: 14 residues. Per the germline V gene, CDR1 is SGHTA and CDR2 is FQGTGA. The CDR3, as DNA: TGTGCCAGCAGCCCGGGACAGGGGACCGGGGAGCTGTTTTTT. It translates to CASSPGQGTGELFF.

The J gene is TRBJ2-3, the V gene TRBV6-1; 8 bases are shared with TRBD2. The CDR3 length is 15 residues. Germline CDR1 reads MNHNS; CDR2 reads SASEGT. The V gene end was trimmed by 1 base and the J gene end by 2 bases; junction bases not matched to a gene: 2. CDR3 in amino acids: CASSEGSGDTDTQYF. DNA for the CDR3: TGTGCCAGCAGTGAAGGTAGCGGGGACACAGATACGCAGTATTTT.

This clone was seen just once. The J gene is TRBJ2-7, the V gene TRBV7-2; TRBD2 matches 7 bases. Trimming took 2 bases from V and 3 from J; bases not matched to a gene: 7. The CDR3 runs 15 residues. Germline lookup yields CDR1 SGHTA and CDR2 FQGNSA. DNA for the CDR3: TGTGCCAGCAGCTTAACGGCTAGCGGATTCTACGAGCAGTACTTC. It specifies CASSLTASGFYEQYF.

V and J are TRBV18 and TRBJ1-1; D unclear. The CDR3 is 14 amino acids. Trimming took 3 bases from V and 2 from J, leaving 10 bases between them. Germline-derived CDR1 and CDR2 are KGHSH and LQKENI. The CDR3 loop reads CASSPGEHNTEAFF. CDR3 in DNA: TGTGCCAGCTCACCCGGGGAACACAACACTGAAGCTTTCTTT. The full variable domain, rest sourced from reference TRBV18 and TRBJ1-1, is NAGVMQNPRHLVRRRGQEARLRCSPMKGHSHVYWYRQLPEEGLKFMVYLQKENIIDESGMPKERFSAEFPKEGPSILRIQQVVRGDSAAYFCASSPGEHNTEAFFGQGTRLTVV.

The CDR3 here is CTSSQDGAGGLKNQPQHF. The CDR3 nucleotides are TGCACCAGCAGCCAAGACGGGGCAGGGGGATTGAAGAATCAGCCCCAGCATTTT. The rearrangement uses TRBV1 and TRBJ1-5; the tabulated D call, TRBD1, remains unverified against the DNA. TRBV1 constitutes a pseudogene. The CDR3 sequence is 18 residues long.

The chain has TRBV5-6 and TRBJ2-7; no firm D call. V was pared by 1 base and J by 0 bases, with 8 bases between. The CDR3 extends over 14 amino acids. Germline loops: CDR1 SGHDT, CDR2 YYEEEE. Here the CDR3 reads CASSLISSSYEQYF. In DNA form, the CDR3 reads TGTGCCAGCAGCTTGATATCGAGCTCCTACGAGCAGTACTTC.

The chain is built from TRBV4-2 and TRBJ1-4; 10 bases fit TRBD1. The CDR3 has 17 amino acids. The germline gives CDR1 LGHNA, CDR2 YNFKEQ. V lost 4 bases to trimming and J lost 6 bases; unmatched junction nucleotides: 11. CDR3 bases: TGTGCCAGCAGCCCCTGGACAGGGGGTAATTTGTATGAAAAACTGTTTTTT. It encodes CASSPWTGGNLYEKLFF.

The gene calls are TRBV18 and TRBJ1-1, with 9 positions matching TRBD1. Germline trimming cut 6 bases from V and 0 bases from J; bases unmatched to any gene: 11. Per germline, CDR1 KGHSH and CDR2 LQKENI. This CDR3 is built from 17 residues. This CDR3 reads CASSLVPGQGVNTEAFF. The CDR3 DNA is TGTGCCAGCTCCCTCGTCCCGGGACAGGGAGTGAACACTGAAGCTTTCTTT.

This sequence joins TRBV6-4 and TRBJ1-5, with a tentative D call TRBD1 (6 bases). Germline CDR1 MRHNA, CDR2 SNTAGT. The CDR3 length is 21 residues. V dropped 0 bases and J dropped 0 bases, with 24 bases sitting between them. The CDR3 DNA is TGTGCCAGCAGTGACTCGACCCGGACAGAGACCCGCTATTATAGCAATCAGCCCCAGCATTTT. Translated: CASSDSTRTETRYYSNQPQHF.

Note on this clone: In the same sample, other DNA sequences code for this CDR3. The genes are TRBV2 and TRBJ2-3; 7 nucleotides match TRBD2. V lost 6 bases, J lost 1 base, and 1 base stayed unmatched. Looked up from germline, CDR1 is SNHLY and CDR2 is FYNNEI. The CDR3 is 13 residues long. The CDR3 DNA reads TGTGCCAGCAGAACTAGCGGCACAGATACGCAGTATTTT. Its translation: CASRTSGTDTQYF.

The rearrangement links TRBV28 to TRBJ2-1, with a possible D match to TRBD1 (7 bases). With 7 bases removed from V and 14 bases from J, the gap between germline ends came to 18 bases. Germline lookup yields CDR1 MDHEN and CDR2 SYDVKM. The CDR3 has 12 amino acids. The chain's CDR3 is CASTLGGQSEFF. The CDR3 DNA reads TGTGCCAGCACCCTGGGGGGACAGTCCGAGTTCTTC. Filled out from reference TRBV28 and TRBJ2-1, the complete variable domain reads DVKVTQSSRYLVKRTGEKVFLECVQDMDHENMFWYRQDPGLGLRLIYFSYDVKMKEKGDIPEGYSVSREKKERFSLILESASTNQTSMYLCASTLGGQSEFFGPGTRLTVL.

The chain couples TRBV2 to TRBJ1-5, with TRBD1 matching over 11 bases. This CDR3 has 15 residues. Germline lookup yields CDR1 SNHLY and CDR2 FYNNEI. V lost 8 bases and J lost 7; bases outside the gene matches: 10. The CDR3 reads CASGRTGGQGQPQHF. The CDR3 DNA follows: TGTGCCAGCGGACGGACAGGGGGCCAAGGACAGCCCCAGCATTTT.

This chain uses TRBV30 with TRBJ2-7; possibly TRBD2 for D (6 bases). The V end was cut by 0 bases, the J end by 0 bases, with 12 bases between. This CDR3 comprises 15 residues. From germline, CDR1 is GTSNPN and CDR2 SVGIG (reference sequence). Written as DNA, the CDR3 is TGTGCCTGGAGTGTGTATGGGGGGTCCTCCTACGAGCAGTACTTC. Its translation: CAWSVYGGSSYEQYF.

The CDR3 sequence is CASGLGRLYEQYF. The CDR3 DNA reads TGTGCTAGTGGTTTGGGGCGGCTTTACGAGCAGTACTTC. V gene TRBV12-5 combines with J gene TRBJ2-7; D is ambiguous. V dropped 1 base and J dropped 4 bases, with 8 bases sitting between them. This CDR3 is 13 amino acids long. Per germline, CDR1 LGHNT and CDR2 FRNRAP.

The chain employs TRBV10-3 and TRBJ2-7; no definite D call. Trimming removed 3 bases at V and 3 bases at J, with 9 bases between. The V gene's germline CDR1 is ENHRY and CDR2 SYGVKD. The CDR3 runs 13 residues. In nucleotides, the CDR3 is TGTGCCATCAGTGAACTCATGGTCTACGAGCAGTACTTC. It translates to CAISELMVYEQYF.

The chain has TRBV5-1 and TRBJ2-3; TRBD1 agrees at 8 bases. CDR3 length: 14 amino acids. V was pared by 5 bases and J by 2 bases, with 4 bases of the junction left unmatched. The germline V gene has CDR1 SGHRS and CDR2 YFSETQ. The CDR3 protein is CASSHRGSTDTQYF. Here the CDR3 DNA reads TGCGCCAGCAGTCACAGGGGGTCCACAGATACGCAGTATTTT. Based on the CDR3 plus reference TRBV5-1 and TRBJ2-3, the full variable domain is KAGVTQTPRYLIKTRGQQVTLSCSPISGHRSVSWYQQTPGQGLQFLFEYFSETQRNKGNFPGRFSGRQFSNSRSEMNVSTLELGDSALYLCASSHRGSTDTQYFGPGTRLTVL.

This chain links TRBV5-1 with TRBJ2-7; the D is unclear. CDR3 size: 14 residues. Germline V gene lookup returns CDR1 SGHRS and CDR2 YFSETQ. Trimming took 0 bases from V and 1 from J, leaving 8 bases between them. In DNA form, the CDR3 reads TGCGCCAGCAGCTTGGCCCCGTCGTCCTACGAGCAGTACTTC. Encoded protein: CASSLAPSSYEQYF.

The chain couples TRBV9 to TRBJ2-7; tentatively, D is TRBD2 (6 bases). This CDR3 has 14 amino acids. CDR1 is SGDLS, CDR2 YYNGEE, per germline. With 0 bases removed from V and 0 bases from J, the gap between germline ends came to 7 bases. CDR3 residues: CASSVDGGSYEQYF. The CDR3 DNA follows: TGTGCCAGCAGCGTAGACGGGGGCTCCTACGAGCAGTACTTC.

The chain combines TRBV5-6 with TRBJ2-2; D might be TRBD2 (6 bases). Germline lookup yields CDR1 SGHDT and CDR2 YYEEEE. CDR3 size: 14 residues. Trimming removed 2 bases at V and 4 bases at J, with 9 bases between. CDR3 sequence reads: CASSFGTVTGELFF. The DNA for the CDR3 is TGTGCCAGCAGCTTTGGGACTGTCACCGGGGAGCTGTTTTTT.